These 10 T cell receptor beta chains were sequenced from one sample in a study of blood T cells in healthy people across ages. Using a J-beta primer mix together with a sample-barcoded 5' primer, a second PCR was run for roughly 7 to 12 cycles. TCRdb analysed the 5' RACE reads with MiXCR anew, one entry per CDR3 protein. Of some 900,000 distinct CDR3 sequences in the sample, around 30% are singletons; the top ten hold 15% to 20%. The sample consisted of blood. The receptors come from a woman aged 80 or over in good health.

The sample holds many counts of this clonotype. This chain links TRBV10-3 with TRBJ2-1; perhaps TRBD2 as D (5 bases). The length of the CDR3 is 18 residues. Germline V lookup: CDR1 ENHRY, CDR2 SYGVKD. V was shortened by 3 bases and J by 8 bases, with 26 bases between the two germline ends. The chain's CDR3 is CAISDPSLRLAVRDEQFF. In nucleotides, the CDR3 is TGTGCCATCAGTGATCCATCGCTTCGGCTAGCTGTACGCGATGAGCAGTTCTTC.

This clonotype was counted between two and nine times. Here the CDR3 DNA reads TGTGCCTGGTCAGGGGCAGATACGCAGTATTTT. This sequence encodes CAWSGADTQYF. This chain links TRBV30 with TRBJ2-3; maybe TRBD1 (6 bases). CDR1 is GTSNPN, CDR2 SVGIG, per germline (reference sequence). This CDR3 spans 11 amino acids. Trimming took off 5 bases at V and 4 bases at J, with 7 bases between the two ends.

V usage is TRBV4-2 and J usage is TRBJ2-7; D perhaps matches TRBD2 (6 bases). The CDR3 is made up of 15 amino acids. CDR1 is LGHNA and CDR2 is YNFKEQ in the germline V gene. The ends were cut back, 0 bases at V and 2 bases at J, with 11 bases in the middle. The chain's CDR3 is CASSQDIAAAYEQYF. As DNA, the CDR3 is TGTGCCAGCAGCCAAGATATAGCGGCCGCCTACGAGCAGTACTTC.

This clonotype occurred a few times. This chain joins TRBV6-2 or TRBV6-3 and TRBJ1-1; maybe TRBD1 (6 bases). The CDR3 length is 14 residues. Looked up from germline, CDR1 is MNHEY and CDR2 is SVGEGT. The V end lost 4 bases, the J end lost 5 bases, and 14 bases lay between the germline ends. The CDR3 sequence is CASSSGEGWTEAFF. Here the CDR3 DNA reads TGTGCCAGCAGTTCAGGGGAGGGGTGGACTGAAGCTTTCTTT.

The rearrangement links TRBV9 to TRBJ2-7; D perhaps matches TRBD2 (6 bases). Germline loops: CDR1 SGDLS, CDR2 YYNGEE. V lost 7 bases and J 7 bases, leaving 24 bases between the germline ends. The CDR3 consists of 15 residues. CDR3 protein: CASGGNSGGENEQYF. In DNA, the CDR3 is TGTGCCAGCGGCGGGAATAGCGGTGGAGAGAATGAGCAGTACTTC.

A single count supports this clonotype. This sequence may be a read error, since a much larger clone differs from it by one base. This chain joins TRBV5-6 and TRBJ2-7; TRBD1 aligns across 7 bases. CDR1 is SGHDT, CDR2 YYEEEE, per germline. The CDR3 runs 15 residues. This chain's CDR3 is CANSGNRDRAYEQYF. The DNA of the CDR3 is TGTGCCAACAGCGGCAACCGGGACAGAGCCTACGAGCAGTACTTC.

This clonotype was seen repeatedly, ten times or more. The V call is TRBV18, the J call TRBJ2-4; no firm D call. Trimming removed 0 bases at V and 3 bases at J, with 9 bases between. Germline V gives CDR1 KGHSH, CDR2 LQKENI. There are 15 residues in the CDR3. CDR3 sequence (DNA): TGTGCCAGCTCACCACCCACGAAAGACAAAAACATTCAGTACTTC. It codes for CASSPPTKDKNIQYF.

This clonotype was detected ten times or more. The genes are TRBV12-3 or TRBV12-4 and TRBJ2-3, with 13 nucleotides matching TRBD2. This CDR3 is built from 17 residues. V lost 5 bases to trimming and J lost 5 bases; unmatched junction nucleotides: 10. CDR3 protein: CASSPRLAGGRRDTQYF. The DNA of the CDR3 is TGTGCCAGCAGTCCTCGACTAGCGGGGGGTAGGAGAGATACGCAGTATTTT.

On this clonotype: The junction differs from germline at one of its ends, possibly a read error. This chain connects TRBV20-1 to TRBJ2-7; 10 bases line up with TRBD2. The CDR3 runs 12 residues. Per germline, CDR1 DFQATT and CDR2 SNEGSKA (reference sequence). The DNA of the CDR3 is TGCAGGGCTAGCGGGGGTGTTCGTGAGCAGTACTTC. As protein: CRASGGVREQYF.

This clonotype appeared a few times. A much larger clone lies a single base off, so this may be a read error. J is TRBJ2-3 and V is TRBV20-1; D is unresolved. V was pared by 2 bases and J by 0 bases, with 15 bases between. The CDR3 loop spans 16 amino acids. CDR1 is DFQATT and CDR2 is SNEGSKA in the germline V gene (reference sequence). CDR3: CSARPPPERSTDTQYF. For the CDR3, the DNA is TGCAGTGCTAGACCCCCACCCGAGCGTAGCACAGATACGCAGTATTTT.